The clone carrying this TCR beta chain has a handful of counts. Antigen specificity is unknown. This CDR3 spans 15 amino acids. V was shortened by 4 bases and J by 4 bases, with 12 bases between the two germline ends. CDR1 is SGDLS and CDR2 is YYNGEE in the germline V gene. It was with a sample-barcoded 5' primer and a J-beta primer mix that a second PCR of roughly 6 to 11 cycles was run. One entry per CDR3 protein results from TCRdb running MiXCR on the 5' RACE reads. The profile shows approximately 1,700,000 distinct CDR3 sequences, roughly 43% of them singletons. The data were obtained in a study of blood T cells in healthy people across ages. Study-wide findings and caveats: Among long-lived donors, naive CD4+ cells were more numerous and diversity higher than in aged donors.

This chain joins TRBV9 and TRBJ1-6; tentative D call: TRBD1 (6 bases). The sample comprised blood. The sequence derives from a human donor in good health. CDR3 region: CASSPGGGYNSPLHF. CDR3 nucleotide sequence: TGTGCCAGCAGCCCAGGAGGGGGGTATAATTCACCCCTCCACTTT.